This TCR beta chain was captured in a study of Ad26.COV2.S vaccination and SARS-CoV-2 variants. Regarding this clone: Its cognate antigen is unknown.

J was trimmed by 2 bases and V by 5 bases; bases with no gene match: 13. Per germline, CDR1 SQVTM and CDR2 ANQGSEA. The CDR3 sequence is 16 residues long. Study outcomes and limitations: Once vaccination had occurred, spike-specific CD8+ and CD4+ T cell responses reportedly showed substantial breadth. Vaccine and placebo groups showed comparable non-spike TCR breadth. Analytic work on TCR breadth and depth might have understated the full extent of total T cell responses. Placebo recipients had lower spike-specific TCR breadth than vaccine recipients.

The table came from immunoSEQ multiplex PCR; TCRdb's copy has only in-frame clones and leaves some out. The table has more than 120,000 clones, roughly 90% seen once; the top ten hold about 5%. This sequence joins TRBV29-1 and TRBJ1-2; 8 bases fit TRBD1. Sequenced material: peripheral blood, taken after recovery from COVID-19. The source is a human donor who had recovered from COVID-19. CDR3 nucleotides: TGCAGCGTTCGCGTTCTTCCGGGACAGGCAAACTATGGCTACACCTTC. Translated: CSVRVLPGQANYGYTF.